The sequence of this T cell receptor (beta chain) was determined in a study of blood T cells in healthy people across ages. General study points: Unknown donor CMV status possibly confounded expanded clonotype changes. Using unsorted PBMCs precluded a conclusive naive versus antigen-experienced comparison. Estimated diversity, derived from one million T cells, was regarded as an underestimate.

A second PCR of roughly 7 to 11 cycles used a sample-barcoded 5' primer and a J-beta primer mix. MiXCR was run by TCRdb on the 5' RACE reads, yielding one entry per CDR3 protein. There are about a million distinct CDR3 sequences in the sample; roughly 48% occur only once, and 10% to 15% lies in the top ten. The germline CDR1 and CDR2 sequences are DFQATT and SNEGSKA (reference sequence). The CDR3 is 14 amino acids. Trimming removed 7 bases from V and 1 base from J; junction bases left unmatched: 4. A word on this clonotype: Antigen specificity is unknown.

Every participating donor contributed about 10 milliliters of peripheral blood through a draw. The receptor was isolated from a man aged 25 to 40 in good health. The sequencing input was blood. The V and J genes are TRBV20-1 and TRBJ2-3; 11 bases are shared with TRBD2. The CDR3 sequence is CSGTGLAGTDTQYF. For the CDR3, the DNA is TGCAGTGGGACGGGACTAGCGGGCACAGATACGCAGTATTTT.